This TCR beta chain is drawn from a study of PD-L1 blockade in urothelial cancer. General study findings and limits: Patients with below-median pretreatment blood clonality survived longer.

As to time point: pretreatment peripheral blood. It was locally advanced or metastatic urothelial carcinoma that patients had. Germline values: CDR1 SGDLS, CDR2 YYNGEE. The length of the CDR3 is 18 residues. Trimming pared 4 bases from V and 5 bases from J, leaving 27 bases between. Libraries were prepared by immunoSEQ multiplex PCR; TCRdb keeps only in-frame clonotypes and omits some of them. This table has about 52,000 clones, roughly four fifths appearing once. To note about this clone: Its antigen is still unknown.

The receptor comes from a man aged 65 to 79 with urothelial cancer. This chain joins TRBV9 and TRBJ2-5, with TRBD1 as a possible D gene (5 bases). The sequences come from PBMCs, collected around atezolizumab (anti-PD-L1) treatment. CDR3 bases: TGTGCCAGCAGCCCTAACCCAACGCAGGGAACTCTCGGGGAGACCCAGTACTTC. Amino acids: CASSPNPTQGTLGETQYF.